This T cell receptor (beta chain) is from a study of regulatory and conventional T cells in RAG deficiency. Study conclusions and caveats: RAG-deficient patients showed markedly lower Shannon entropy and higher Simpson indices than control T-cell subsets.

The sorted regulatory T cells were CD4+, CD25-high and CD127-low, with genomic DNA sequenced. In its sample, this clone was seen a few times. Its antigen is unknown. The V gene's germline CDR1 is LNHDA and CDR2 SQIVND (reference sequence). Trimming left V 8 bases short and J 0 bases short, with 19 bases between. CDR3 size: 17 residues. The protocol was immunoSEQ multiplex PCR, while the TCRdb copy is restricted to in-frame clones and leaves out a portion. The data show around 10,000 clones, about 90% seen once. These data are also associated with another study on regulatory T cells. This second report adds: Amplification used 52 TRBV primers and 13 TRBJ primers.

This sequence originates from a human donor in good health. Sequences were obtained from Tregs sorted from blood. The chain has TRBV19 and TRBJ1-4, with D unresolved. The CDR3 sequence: CASRRSAHFATNEKLFF. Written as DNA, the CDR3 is TGTGCCAGTCGTCGGTCCGCACACTTTGCAACTAATGAAAAACTGTTTTTT.